These T cell receptor beta chains were read from a single sample in a study of regulatory T cells in long-lasting Graves disease. MiXCR, run by TCRdb on the multiplex PCR reads, gives a single entry per CDR3 protein. The sample shows 420,000 or so distinct CDR3 sequences, over 15% of them seen only once. The same data also contributed to another study, on T cells in Graves' hyperthyroidism and ophthalmopathy.

This material consisted of peripheral blood mononuclear cells (PBMCs), taken at new diagnosis, from a patient treated with antithyroid drugs. The receptors come from a woman aged 18-29 years with Graves disease. Both conserved end residues are part of each CDR3. The order of the fields is J gene, clone size, V gene, D gene, CDR3 protein, CDR3 DNA. D genes are given only for firm matches. Size is omitted from some rows. Given values are once, few, many or a class for expanded clones.

>TRBJ1-2|few|TRBV5-1|-
CASGWDGSKSYTF
TGCGCCAGCGGATGGGACGGTTCCAAGAGCTACACCTTC
>TRBJ2-5|-|TRBV27|TRBD1
CASTLMGTGGGETQYF
TGTGCCAGCACCTTAATGGGGACAGGGGGCGGAGAGACCCAGTACTTC
>TRBJ2-3|many|TRBV20-1|-
CSARDTRTDTQYF
TGCAGTGCGAGGGACACTCGCACAGATACGCAGTATTTT
>TRBJ2-7|many|TRBV13|-
CASSVPDRPYEQYF
TGTGCCAGCAGCGTACCGGACAGACCCTACGAGCAGTACTTC
>TRBJ1-1|-|TRBV4-1|TRBD1
CASSPADRGRGAFF
TGCGCCAGCAGCCCAGCCGACAGGGGGCGCGGAGCTTTCTTT
>TRBJ2-7|many|TRBV12-3/TRBV12-4|TRBD2
CASSLHTGLAGVHEQYF
TGTGCCAGCAGTCTACATACGGGACTAGCGGGAGTCCACGAGCAGTACTTC
>TRBJ1-1|many|TRBV12-3/TRBV12-4|-
CASSFMGPLNTEAFF
TGTGCCAGCAGTTTCATGGGTCCCCTGAACACTGAAGCTTTCTTT
>TRBJ1-1|many|TRBV18|-
CASSPMAEAFF
TGTGCCAGCTCACCGATGGCTGAAGCTTTCTTT
>TRBJ2-7|few|TRBV29-1|-
CSVGQGKTYEQYF
TGCAGCGTTGGGCAGGGGAAAACCTACGAGCAGTACTTC
>TRBJ2-4|few|TRBV30|-
CAWDGGAKNIQYF
TGTGCCTGGGACGGGGGCGCGAAAAACATTCAGTACTTC
>TRBJ1-1|many|TRBV7-9|-
CASSLYQATEAFF
TGTGCCAGCAGCTTATACCAGGCCACTGAAGCTTTCTTT
>TRBJ2-3|few|TRBV6-4|-
CASSYQAITDTQYF
TGTGCCAGCAGTTATCAGGCGATCACAGATACGCAGTATTTT
>TRBJ2-1|many|TRBV5-1|TRBD1
CASSLGTGGREQFF
TGCGCCAGCAGCTTGGGTACAGGGGGCCGTGAGCAGTTCTTC
>TRBJ2-3|many|TRBV20-1|TRBD2
CSARELAGGTDTQYF
TGCAGTGCTAGAGAACTAGCGGGAGGCACAGATACGCAGTATTTT
>TRBJ2-3|-|TRBV5-1|TRBD2
CASSKFLAGGTTDTQYF
TGCGCCAGCAGCAAATTCCTAGCGGGAGGAACCACAGATACGCAGTATTTT
>TRBJ1-6|many|TRBV2|-
CASANDSPLHF
TGTGCCAGCGCGAACGATTCACCCCTCCACTTT
>TRBJ2-1|few|TRBV7-2|TRBD2
CASSLVWLADNEQFF
TGTGCCAGCAGCCTAGTTTGGCTAGCGGACAATGAGCAGTTCTTC
>TRBJ1-6|few|TRBV30|-
CACLDSLNSPLHF
TGTGCCTGCTTGGACAGCCTGAATTCACCCCTCCACTTT
>TRBJ1-5|many|TRBV2|-
CASSEPYNQPQHF
TGTGCCAGCAGCGAGCCGTACAATCAGCCCCAGCATTTT
>TRBJ1-2|-|TRBV5-1|-
CASSLLALSYGYTF
TGCGCCAGCAGCTTGCTAGCTTTGAGCTATGGCTACACCTTC
>TRBJ2-2|-|TRBV14|TRBD2
CASTSRRVAGVDTGELFF
TGTGCCAGCACCTCAAGGAGGGTAGCGGGAGTGGATACCGGGGAGCTGTTTTTT
>TRBJ1-1|-|TRBV12-5|-
CASGLGGEAAFF
TGTGCTAGTGGTTTGGGGGGGGAGGCAGCTTTCTTT
>TRBJ2-7|few|TRBV5-1|TRBD2
CASSLGASGSHSYEQYF
TGCGCCAGCAGCTTGGGGGCTAGCGGGAGCCACTCCTACGAGCAGTACTTC
>TRBJ2-3|many|TRBV20-1|TRBD2
CSARVAGRSTDTQYF
TGCAGTGCTAGGGTAGCGGGACGAAGCACAGATACGCAGTATTTT
>TRBJ2-1|many|TRBV14|TRBD2
CASSLAGVRSYNEQFF
TGTGCCAGCAGCCTAGCGGGAGTCCGCTCCTACAATGAGCAGTTCTTC
>TRBJ2-3|many|TRBV7-8|-
CASSLSGVHTDTQYF
TGTGCCAGCAGCTTATCAGGGGTTCACACAGATACGCAGTATTTT
>TRBJ2-5|many|TRBV28|TRBD1
CASSLTSGSGTGHQETQYF
TGTGCCAGCAGTCTCACCAGCGGGTCCGGGACAGGACACCAAGAGACCCAGTACTTC
>TRBJ2-3|many|TRBV10-3|TRBD2
CAISGLAGVTDTQYF
TGTGCCATCAGTGGACTAGCGGGAGTCACAGATACGCAGTATTTT
>TRBJ1-4|-|TRBV30|TRBD1
CAWSPDRGEKLFF
TGTGCCTGGAGCCCGGACAGGGGTGAAAAACTGTTTTTT
>TRBJ1-5|-|TRBV7-2|-
CASSLGGAKDSNQPQHF
TGTGCCAGCAGCTTAGGAGGGGCAAAAGATAGCAATCAGCCCCAGCATTTT
>TRBJ2-3|many|TRBV29-1|-
CSVEDPKSGLAATDTQYF
TGCAGCGTTGAAGACCCCAAGTCGGGGTTAGCGGCCACAGATACGCAGTATTTT
>TRBJ1-1|many|TRBV12-3/TRBV12-4|TRBD1
CASSSHTLTQGKRGMNTEAFF
TGTGCCAGCAGTTCTCACACCCTTACACAGGGGAAAAGAGGCATGAACACTGAAGCTTTCTTT
>TRBJ2-3|-|TRBV2|-
CASMGQGTDTQYF
TGTGCCAGCATGGGTCAGGGGACAGATACGCAGTATTTT
>TRBJ1-2|many|TRBV28|-
CASSFGAQGDPYGYTF
TGTGCCAGCAGTTTCGGTGCCCAGGGCGACCCTTATGGCTACACCTTC
>TRBJ1-2|many|TRBV6-5|-
CASSYSTLINYGYTF
TGTGCCAGCAGTTACTCGACACTGATCAACTATGGCTACACCTTC
>TRBJ2-7|many|TRBV6-2/TRBV6-3|-
CASSYSSEGYEQYF
TGTGCCAGCAGTTACAGTTCCGAGGGTTACGAGCAGTACTTC
>TRBJ1-2|-|TRBV9|-
CASSVLDSYGYTF
TGTGCCAGCAGCGTATTGGATAGCTATGGCTACACCTTC
>TRBJ2-2|-|TRBV11-2|TRBD1
CASSPGQGWDTGELFF
TGTGCCAGCAGCCCCGGACAGGGATGGGACACCGGGGAGCTGTTTTTT
>TRBJ2-5|many|TRBV5-1|-
CASTPGTPRETQYF
TGCGCCAGCACTCCCGGGACTCCTCGAGAGACCCAGTACTTC
>TRBJ2-5|many|TRBV7-2|-
CASSLLSGPQETQYF
TGTGCCAGCAGCTTATTGTCAGGGCCTCAAGAGACCCAGTACTTC
>TRBJ2-1|many|TRBV7-2|-
CASSLVFGEQFF
TGTGCCAGCAGTTTGGTTTTCGGTGAGCAGTTCTTC
>TRBJ2-3|few|TRBV28|-
CASSSIRLDASSTDTQYF
TGTGCCAGCAGTTCAATCCGACTCGACGCTTCTAGCACAGATACGCAGTATTTT
>TRBJ2-1|many|TRBV11-2|TRBD1
CASSPGTGRLDEQFF
TGTGCCAGCAGCCCCGGGACAGGGCGATTAGATGAGCAGTTCTTC
>TRBJ2-1|-|TRBV4-1|TRBD2
CASSQASTLAGTYNEQFF
TGCGCCAGCAGCCAAGCGTCCACTCTAGCGGGAACCTACAATGAGCAGTTCTTC
>TRBJ1-3|few|TRBV18|-
CASKRSGVAFVGNTIYF
TGTGCCAGTAAAAGAAGCGGAGTCGCGTTCGTCGGAAACACCATATATTTT
>TRBJ1-1|few|TRBV15|TRBD1
CATSRDRGPNTEAFF
TGTGCCACCAGCAGAGATAGGGGGCCGAACACTGAAGCTTTCTTT
>TRBJ2-1|few|TRBV6-5|-
CASSYINPFGARGNEQFF
TGTGCCAGCAGTTACATCAATCCGTTCGGCGCCCGCGGGAATGAGCAGTTCTTC
>TRBJ2-3|many|TRBV11-2|-
CASSLIMGGKATDTQYF
TGTGCCAGCAGCTTAATCATGGGTGGGAAAGCCACAGATACGCAGTATTTT
>TRBJ2-1|-|TRBV12-3/TRBV12-4|TRBD2
CASSITSGSVDEQFF
TGTGCCAGCAGTATCACTAGCGGGAGCGTAGATGAGCAGTTCTTC
>TRBJ2-1|many|TRBV7-8|-
CASSHRDRSSYNEQFF
TGTGCCAGCAGCCACCGGGACCGTAGCTCCTACAATGAGCAGTTCTTC
>TRBJ1-2|-|TRBV6-1|-
CASGQGTGYTF
TGTGCCAGCGGGCAGGGGACGGGCTACACCTTC
>TRBJ2-7|few|TRBV7-9|-
CASSAGDRRYEQYF
TGTGCCAGCAGCGCGGGGGACAGGCGTTACGAGCAGTACTTC
>TRBJ2-1|many|TRBV7-9|-
CASSRGSLAYTYNEQFF
TGTGCCAGCAGCCGTGGCTCGTTGGCTTACACCTACAATGAGCAGTTCTTC
>TRBJ2-1|many|TRBV7-2|-
CASSSRPVALTYNEQFF
TGTGCCAGCAGCTCCCGACCTGTAGCGCTGACCTACAATGAGCAGTTCTTC
>TRBJ2-3|-|TRBV11-2|TRBD2
CASSLGTSGSGGDTQYF
TGTGCCAGCAGCCTGGGGACTAGCGGGAGTGGAGGAGATACGCAGTATTTT
>TRBJ2-2|-|TRBV11-2|TRBD2
CASRSTGTSGGGELFF
TGTGCCAGCAGATCGACCGGGACTAGCGGAGGAGGGGAGCTGTTTTTT
>TRBJ1-1|-|TRBV6-1|-
CASIIIRGNTEAFF
TGTGCCAGCATAATCATACGGGGGAACACTGAAGCTTTCTTT
>TRBJ1-2|few|TRBV20-1|-
CSARDHRIANYGYTF
TGCAGTGCTAGAGATCATAGGATAGCTAACTATGGCTACACCTTC
>TRBJ2-3|many|TRBV7-9|-
CASSLTVPSTDTQYF
TGTGCCAGCAGCCTAACAGTACCTAGCACAGATACGCAGTATTTT